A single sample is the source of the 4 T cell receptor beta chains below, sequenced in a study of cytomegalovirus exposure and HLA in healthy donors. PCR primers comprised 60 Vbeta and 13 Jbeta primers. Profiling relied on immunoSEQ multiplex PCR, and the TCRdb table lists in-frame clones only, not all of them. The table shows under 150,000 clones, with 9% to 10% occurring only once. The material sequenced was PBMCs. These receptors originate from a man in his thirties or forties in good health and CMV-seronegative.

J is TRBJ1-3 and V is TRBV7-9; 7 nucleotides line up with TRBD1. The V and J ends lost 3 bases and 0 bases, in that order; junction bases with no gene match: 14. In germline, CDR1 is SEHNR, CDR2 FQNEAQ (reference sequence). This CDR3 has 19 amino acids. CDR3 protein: CASSFPSPSRGHSGNTIYF. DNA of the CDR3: TGTGCCAGCAGCTTCCCCAGCCCATCAAGGGGGCACTCTGGAAACACCATATATTTT.

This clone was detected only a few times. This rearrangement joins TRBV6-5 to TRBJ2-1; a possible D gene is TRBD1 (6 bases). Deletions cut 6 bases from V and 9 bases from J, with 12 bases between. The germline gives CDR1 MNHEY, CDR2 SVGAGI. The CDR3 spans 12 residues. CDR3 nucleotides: TGTGCCAGCAGGGCCGCAGGGGTTGAGCAGTTCTTC. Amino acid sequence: CASRAAGVEQFF.

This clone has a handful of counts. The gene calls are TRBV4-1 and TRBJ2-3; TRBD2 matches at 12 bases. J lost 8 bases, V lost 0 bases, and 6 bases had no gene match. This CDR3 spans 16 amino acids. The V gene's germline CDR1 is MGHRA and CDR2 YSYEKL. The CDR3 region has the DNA TGCGCCAGCAGCCAAGATTCGACTAGCGGGGGTGGTACGCAGTATTTT. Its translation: CASSQDSTSGGGTQYF.

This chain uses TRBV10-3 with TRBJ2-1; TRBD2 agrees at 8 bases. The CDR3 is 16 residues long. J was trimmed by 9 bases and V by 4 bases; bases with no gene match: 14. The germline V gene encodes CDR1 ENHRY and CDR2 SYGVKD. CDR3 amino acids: CAISGIAGPQYAEQFF. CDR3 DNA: TGTGCCATCAGTGGTATAGCGGGACCCCAGTACGCTGAGCAGTTCTTC.